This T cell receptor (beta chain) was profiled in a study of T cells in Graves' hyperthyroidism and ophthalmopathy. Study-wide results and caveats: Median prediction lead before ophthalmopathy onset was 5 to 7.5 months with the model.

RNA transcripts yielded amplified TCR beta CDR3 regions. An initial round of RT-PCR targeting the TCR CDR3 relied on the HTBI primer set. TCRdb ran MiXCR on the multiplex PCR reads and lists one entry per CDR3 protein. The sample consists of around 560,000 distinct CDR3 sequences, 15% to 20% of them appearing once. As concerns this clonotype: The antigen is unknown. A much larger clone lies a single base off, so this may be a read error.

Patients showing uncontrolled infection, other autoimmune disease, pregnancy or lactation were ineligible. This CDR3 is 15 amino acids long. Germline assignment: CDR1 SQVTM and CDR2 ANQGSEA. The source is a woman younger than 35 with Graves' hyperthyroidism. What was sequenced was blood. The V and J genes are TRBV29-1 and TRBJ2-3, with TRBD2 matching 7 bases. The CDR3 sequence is CSVRRREAPTHTQYF. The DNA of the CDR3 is TGCAGCGTTCGACGACGGGAGGCCCCCACACATACGCAGTATTTT.